This T cell receptor (beta chain) is from a study of spatial heterogeneity in lung cancer. Study-wide background: The study consistently detected more beta-chain than alpha-chain sequences. Across the raw uncorrected reads, a unique TCR and UMI combination was observed, on average, more than ten times. General observations from the study: Circulating ubiquitous expanded tumor TCRs were observed more frequently at resection than at follow-up.

Between the trimmed V and J ends, which lost 1 base and 2 bases, there was a span of 8 bases. Per germline, CDR1 SGHRS and CDR2 YFSETQ. CDR3 length: 14 residues. As for time point: sample taken at primary tumor resection. Sequencing covered unsorted whole RNA taken from tumor, nontumor lung or frozen PBMC. The donor group consisted of approximately 77 patients who had untreated, early-stage non-small cell lung cancer. By sample fraction, this clonotype is medium-sized. Its antigen is unknown. This beta chain is a stray read from a library made for alpha chains; its abundance is not meaningful. TCRdb re-called the 5' RACE reads with MiXCR, one entry per CDR3 protein. The data hold 9,500 to 11,000 distinct CDR3 sequences, with approximately 6.8% observed a single time.

This specimen consisted of PBMCs, obtained at surgery. This sequence originates from a male donor with early-stage non-small cell lung cancer. The rearrangement joins TRBV5-1 to TRBJ2-3, with D uncertain. The CDR3 bases are TGCGCCAGCAGCTTGCAGGCCAACACAGATACGCAGTATTTT. Amino acids: CASSLQANTDTQYF.